Listed here is a single TCR beta chain. This record comes from a study of blood T cell repertoires in COVID-19. The wider study: Whether acute or convalescent, the COVID-19 samples came from the United States, Italy and Spain.

Data came from immunoSEQ multiplex PCR; TCRdb stores just in-frame clones and leaves some out. Of more than 400,000 clones in the sample, about nine tenths were seen once. Germline lookup yields CDR1 SGHAT and CDR2 FQNNGV. The CDR3 totals 17 residues. V was cut by 0 bases and J by 0 bases, with 12 bases left in between. The chain has TRBV11-2 and TRBJ1-3; tentative D call: TRBD1 (5 bases). This clonotype originated in a woman aged 18-29 years who had recovered from COVID-19. The sequencing sample was made of PBMCs or T cells enriched from blood (not recorded which). CDR3 coding DNA: TGTGCCAGCAGCTTAGATTGGCGCAGGGTCTCTGGAAACACCATATATTTT. Protein: CASSLDWRRVSGNTIYF.